The next 13 T cell receptor beta chains were all read from a single sample in a study of control samples from healthy donors and cancer patients. Profiling relied on immunoSEQ multiplex PCR, and the TCRdb table lists in-frame clones only, not all of them. The sample lists some 76,000 clones, just under 90% occurring once. The sequenced material came from PBMCs. Receptors originate from a man in his sixties with lung cancer.

The chain recombines TRBV4-1 with TRBJ2-2, with D perhaps matching TRBD1 or TRBD2 (5 bases each). The CDR3 contains 15 residues. The germline V and J ends were trimmed by 1 base and 4 bases, with 10 bases remaining between them. From germline, CDR1 is MGHRA and CDR2 YSYEKL. CDR3 loop: CASSQAAGTTGELFF. The CDR3 DNA sequence: TGCGCCAGCAGCCAAGCGGCAGGGACCACCGGGGAGCTGTTTTTT.

The chain links TRBV5-1 to TRBJ2-3; tentative D call: TRBD1 (5 bases). V lost 5 bases and J 3 bases, leaving 7 bases between the germline ends. Germline CDR1 SGHRS, CDR2 YFSETQ. This CDR3 has 12 amino acids. The CDR3 loop is CASRGETDTQYF. CDR3 coding DNA: TGCGCCAGCAGAGGGGAAACAGATACGCAGTATTTT.

The V and J genes are TRBV30 and TRBJ1-5; maybe TRBD1 (6 bases). The CDR3 is 13 amino acids. CDR1 is GTSNPN and CDR2 is SVGIG in the germline V gene (reference sequence). The germline V and J ends were trimmed by 3 bases and 2 bases, with 8 bases remaining between them. CDR3 amino acids: CAWSGGGNQPQHF. The DNA of the CDR3 is TGTGCCTGGAGCGGGGGCGGCAATCAGCCCCAGCATTTT.

CDR3 sequence (DNA): TGTGCCAGCAGCTCCGCCTACGAGCAGTACTTC. Translating it yields CASSSAYEQYF. The chain carries TRBV7-9 and TRBJ2-7; D gene ambiguous. CDR3 size: 11 residues. Germline-derived CDR1 and CDR2 are SEHNR and FQNEAQ (reference sequence). Trimming took 4 bases from V and 2 from J, leaving 3 bases between them.

The chain employs TRBV30 and TRBJ1-3, with 8 bases identical to TRBD1. V gave up 4 bases and J gave up 4 bases; unmatched junction bases: 6. This CDR3 spans 14 amino acids. The V gene's germline CDR1 is GTSNPN and CDR2 SVGIG (reference sequence). The CDR3 is CAWNQDRVGNTIYF. The CDR3 DNA reads TGTGCCTGGAACCAGGACAGGGTCGGAAACACCATATATTTT.

This clone was counted once. The chain joins TRBV18 to TRBJ2-5, with 8 bases that match TRBD1. V dropped 3 bases and J dropped 5; count of bases not matched to a gene: 8. The CDR3 covers 15 residues. CDR1 KGHSH and CDR2 LQKENI come from the germline V gene. The CDR3: CASSPSWTGLETQYF. CDR3 DNA sequence: TGTGCCAGCTCACCTAGTTGGACAGGGCTGGAGACCCAGTACTTC.

As concerns this clone: Compared with germline, one end of the junction differs, possibly owing to a read error. The sample contains more than one DNA sequence encoding this CDR3. V gene TRBV6-5 combines with J gene TRBJ2-5, with TRBD1 matching over 11 bases. CDR3 length: 14 residues. In germline, CDR1 is MNHEY, CDR2 SVGAGI. CDR3 nucleotides: TGCGCCAGCAGCAAAGGGACAGGGGGAGAGACCCAGTACTTC. Its protein is CASSKGTGGETQYF.

This sequence joins TRBV5-1 and TRBJ1-6; the D is unclear. This CDR3 comprises 14 residues. V lost 5 bases, J lost 6 bases, and 12 bases lay in between. In germline, CDR1 is SGHRS, CDR2 YFSETQ. CDR3 in DNA: TGCGCCAGCAGGGAGGGTGGAGGTAATTCACCCCTCCACTTT. Encoded protein: CASREGGGNSPLHF. Filled out from reference TRBV5-1 and TRBJ1-6, the complete variable domain reads KAGVTQTPRYLIKTRGQQVTLSCSPISGHRSVSWYQQTPGQGLQFLFEYFSETQRNKGNFPGRFSGRQFSNSRSEMNVSTLELGDSALYLCASREGGGNSPLHFGNGTRLTVT.

This chain joins TRBV24-1 and TRBJ1-5; D ambiguous. Germline CDR1 KGHDR, CDR2 SFDVKD. Trimming left V 2 bases short and J 0 bases short, with 13 bases between. The CDR3 runs 17 residues. Written as DNA, the CDR3 is TGTGCCACCAGTGATTCCCGACTCCCGGGTAGCAATCAGCCCCAGCATTTT. This codes for CATSDSRLPGSNQPQHF.

This sequence joins TRBV6-6 and TRBJ2-5; D remains ambiguous. Trimming removed 2 bases from V and 0 bases from J, with 13 bases in between. Germline loops: CDR1 MNHNY, CDR2 SVGAGI (reference sequence). This CDR3 comprises 16 residues. In nucleotides, the CDR3 is TGTGCCAGCAGTTACGGTTTGGGTCTTAACCAAGAGACCCAGTACTTC. Protein sequence: CASSYGLGLNQETQYF.

J is TRBJ1-1 and V is TRBV6-5; TRBD1 might be the D (6 bases). This CDR3 region has 14 residues. Trimming cost V 0 bases and J 8 bases, with 13 bases left between them. Germline V lookup: CDR1 MNHEY, CDR2 SVGAGI. The CDR3 spells CASSYSGRGREAFF. The DNA of the CDR3 is TGTGCCAGCAGTTACTCGGGCAGGGGAAGGGAAGCTTTCTTT.

The chain couples TRBV5-5 to TRBJ1-2; 8 bases align to TRBD1. CDR3 length: 15 residues. V gave up 4 bases and J gave up 8 bases; unmatched junction bases: 13. Germline V gives CDR1 SGHKS, CDR2 YYEKEE (reference sequence). CDR3 loop: CASSHTPTGVEGYTF. The CDR3 DNA reads as TGTGCCAGCAGCCACACCCCGACAGGGGTTGAGGGCTACACCTTC.

V and J are TRBV4-2 and TRBJ2-3; D is unclear. V lost 0 bases and J lost 0, with 19 bases in between. The CDR3 is made up of 19 amino acids. CDR1 and CDR2 from the germline V gene are LGHNA and YNFKEQ. The CDR3, as DNA: TGTGCCAGCAGCCAAGATTCATTTTCGGGCCCTATTAGCACAGATACGCAGTATTTT. The encoded protein is CASSQDSFSGPISTDTQYF.